One T cell receptor (beta chain) is described in this entry. This clone came up a few times. It has no known antigen specificity. No much larger clone exists at a distance of one base, and base qualities are not known. All of the isolated RNA was reverse transcribed with the High Capacity cDNA Reverse Transcription Kit, so expressed TCRB transcripts were sequenced. Deep immunoSEQ sequencing was applied to naive, central memory and regulatory T cell samples, giving an average of roughly 3.5 million total reads per sample. Sorted cells were lysed in RLT buffer and RNA was extracted with DNase-treated RNeasy Micro or Mini kits, depending on cell number. Each cell subset was processed on its own to prevent cross-contamination, while patient and healthy donor samples were processed together. The immunoSEQ multiplex PCR was used to amplify TCRB sequences from cDNA, generating 87-bp fragments that spanned the CDR3 region. Sequencing of the amplicons was done on the Illumina HiSeq platform. The paper's data handling went like this. PCR bias was computationally corrected using synthetic template baselines, reads within Hamming distance 2 were collapsed, and singletons that could not be merged were discarded. Reads were aligned against IMGT so that V, D and J genes, CDR3 length and insertions or deletions at six rearrangement sites could be assigned. Clonotype counts were normalized to sorted cell number within each subset before computing true diversity and Gini coefficients with the tcR R package. Repertoire sharing was quantified using the overlap coefficient calculated on TCRB nucleotide sequences. Out-of-frame TCRB sequences from naive cells were analyzed as a proxy for the pre-selection repertoire. In TCRdb, the immuneACCESS table is reduced to in-frame sequences with V and J assigned. These tables do not hold every clone; where another copy was compared, an unresolved V gene accounts for under half, and the others remain unexplained. V and J calls plus clone size are reproduced from that table; the DNA served to infer D and trimming. The sample records 640,000 or so clones, over 13% of which are singletons. The top ten clones comprise approximately 0.042% of the sample.

The germline V gene encodes CDR1 MNHEY and CDR2 SVGAGI. Inclusive of the bounding cysteine and phenylalanine, the CDR3 is 13 residues long. Only the CDR3 DNA stays, 39 bases, in frame from base 1. V is cut by 6 bases and J by 4 bases, and the space between the germline ends is 12 bases. The data derive from a study of beta chain features in type 1 diabetes (dated by TCRdb to between 2017 and 2018). For context, the study as a whole: Mean age, gender distribution, total cell number and subset yield were not different between patients and healthy donors. A total of under 120,000,000 sorted cells were examined across all samples, and RNA yield correlated strongly with the number of cells per subset. In the study, recently diagnosed type 1 diabetes patients and matched healthy donors were compared on the TCRB repertoires of their sorted circulating CD4+ T cell subsets. Whereas all 30 or so donors provided naive and central memory subsets, regulatory and stem cell-like memory subsets were isolated from just 8 patients and roughly 8 healthy donors.

From each donor, a single peripheral blood sample of about 116 mL on average was drawn into heparinised tubes. Naive, central memory, regulatory and stem cell-like memory CD4+ T cells were sorted on a BD FACSAria II using a panel including CD45RO, CCR7, CD25, CD127, CD95 and CD27. A purity above 95% was achieved for all sorted populations. PBMCs were isolated immediately by Lymphoprep density gradient centrifugation and stained directly without culture. So that batch effects would be minimized, each experiment stained and sorted samples in pairs, pairing one healthy donor with one patient. The paper's findings and limits, for the study overall: Naive, central memory and regulatory TCRB repertoires appeared to be more similar among patients than among healthy donors. PCR might favor shorter templates, but patient and control samples were amplified and corrected together, so any skew would affect both groups equally. Type 1 diabetes patients showed a moderate but significant shortening of TCRB CDR3 length in all four CD4+ subsets. Sequencing cDNA rather than genomic DNA could over-represent highly expressing activated cells, although activation and CD3 levels did not differ between groups. Only small numbers of individuals were included in the HLA sub-analyses, which left unresolved whether HLA type had any influence on TCRB rearrangement. At VDJ recombination sites, patients with type 1 diabetes made fewer insertions and deleted more nucleotides, a pattern implying thymic rearrangement abnormalities.

This TCR derives from a man aged 18 to 29 with type 1 diabetes. The sample was naive CD4+ T cells from blood. The sample's cell subset or site label is to be understood as: true naive CD4+ T cells. The V gene is TRBV6-5 and the J gene is TRBJ2-5, with the D gene tentatively TRBD1 or TRBD2, based on 5 matching bases in each. The CDR3 reads as follows: CASSGTGVETQYF. The DNA is TGTGCCAGCAGCGGGACCGGCGTAGAGACCCAGTACTTC.